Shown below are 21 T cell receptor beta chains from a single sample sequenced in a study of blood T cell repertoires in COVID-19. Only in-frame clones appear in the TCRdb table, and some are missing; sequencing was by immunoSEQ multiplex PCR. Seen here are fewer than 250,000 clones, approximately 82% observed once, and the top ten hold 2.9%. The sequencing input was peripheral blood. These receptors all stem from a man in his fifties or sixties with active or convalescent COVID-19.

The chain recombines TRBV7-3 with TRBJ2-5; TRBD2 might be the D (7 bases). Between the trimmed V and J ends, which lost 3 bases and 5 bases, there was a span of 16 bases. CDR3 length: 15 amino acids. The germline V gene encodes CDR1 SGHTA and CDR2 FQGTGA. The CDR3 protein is CASSFNPGGQETQYF. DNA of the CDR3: TGTGCCAGCAGCTTTAATCCCGGGGGGCAGGAGACCCAGTACTTC.

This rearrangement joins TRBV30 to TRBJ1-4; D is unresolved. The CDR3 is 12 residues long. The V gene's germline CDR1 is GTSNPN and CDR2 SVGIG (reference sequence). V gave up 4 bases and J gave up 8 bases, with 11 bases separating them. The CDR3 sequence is CAWTLRGEKLFF. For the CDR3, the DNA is TGTGCCTGGACTCTACGGGGAGAAAAACTGTTTTTT.

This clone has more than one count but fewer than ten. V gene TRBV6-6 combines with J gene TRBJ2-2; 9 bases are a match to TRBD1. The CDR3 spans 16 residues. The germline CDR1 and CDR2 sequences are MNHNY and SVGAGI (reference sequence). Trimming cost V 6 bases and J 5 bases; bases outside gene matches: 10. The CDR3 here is CASRKGQGMETGELFF. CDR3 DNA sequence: TGTGCCAGCAGAAAGGGACAGGGTATGGAGACCGGGGAGCTGTTTTTT.

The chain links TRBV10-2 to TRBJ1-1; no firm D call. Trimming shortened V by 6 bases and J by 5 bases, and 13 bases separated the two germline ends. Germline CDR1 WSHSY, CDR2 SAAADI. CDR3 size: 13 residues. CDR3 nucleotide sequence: TGCGCCAGCAGGCTGAGAGGATCGACTGAAGCTTTCTTT. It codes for CASRLRGSTEAFF.

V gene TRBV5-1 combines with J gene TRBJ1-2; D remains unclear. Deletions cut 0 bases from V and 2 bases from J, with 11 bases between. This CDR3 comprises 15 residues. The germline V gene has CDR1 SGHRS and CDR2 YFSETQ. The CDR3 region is CASSLGLPQNYGYTF. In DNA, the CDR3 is TGCGCCAGCAGCTTGGGTCTTCCCCAGAACTATGGCTACACCTTC.

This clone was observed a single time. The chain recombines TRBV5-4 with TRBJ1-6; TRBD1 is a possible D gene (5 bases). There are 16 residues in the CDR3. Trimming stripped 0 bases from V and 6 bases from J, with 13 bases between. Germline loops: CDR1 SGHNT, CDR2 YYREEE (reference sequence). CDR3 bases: TGTGCCAGCAGCTTGGGAGCGGGACGTGTTAATTCACCCCTCCACTTT. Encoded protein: CASSLGAGRVNSPLHF.

CDR3 bases: TGCAGTGCTAGCGACAGGGTTACGCAGTATTTT. Its translation: CSASDRVTQYF. The chain combines TRBV20-1 with TRBJ2-3, with 7 bases fitting TRBD1. The germline V gene encodes CDR1 DFQATT and CDR2 SNEGSKA (reference sequence). The CDR3 contains 11 residues. The ends lost 3 bases at V and 8 bases at J; junction bases unmatched: 2.

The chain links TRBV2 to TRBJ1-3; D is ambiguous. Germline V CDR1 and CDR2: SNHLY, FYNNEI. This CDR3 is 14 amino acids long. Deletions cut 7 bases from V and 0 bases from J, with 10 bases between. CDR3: CASKPRGSGNTIYF. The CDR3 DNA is TGTGCCAGCAAACCTCGGGGCTCTGGAAACACCATATATTTT.

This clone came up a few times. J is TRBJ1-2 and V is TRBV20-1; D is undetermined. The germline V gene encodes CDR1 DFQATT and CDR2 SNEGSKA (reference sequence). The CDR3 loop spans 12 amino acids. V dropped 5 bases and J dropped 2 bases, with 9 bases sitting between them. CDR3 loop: CSARAGNYGYTF. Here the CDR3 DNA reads TGCAGTGCTCGTGCCGGGAACTATGGCTACACCTTC.

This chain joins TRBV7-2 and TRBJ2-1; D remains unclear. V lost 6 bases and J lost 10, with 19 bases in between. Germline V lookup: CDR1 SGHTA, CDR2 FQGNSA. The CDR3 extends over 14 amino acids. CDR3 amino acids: CASRKGGRLGEQFF. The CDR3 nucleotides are TGTGCCAGCAGAAAAGGTGGGCGCCTGGGCGAGCAGTTCTTC.

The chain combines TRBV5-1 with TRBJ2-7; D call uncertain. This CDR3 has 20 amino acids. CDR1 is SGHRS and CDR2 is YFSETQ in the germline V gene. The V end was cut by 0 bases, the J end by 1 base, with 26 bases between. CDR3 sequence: CASSLVPTGLGFSISYEQYF. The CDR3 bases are TGCGCCAGCAGCTTGGTACCCACCGGGTTAGGTTTTTCCATTTCCTACGAGCAGTACTTC.

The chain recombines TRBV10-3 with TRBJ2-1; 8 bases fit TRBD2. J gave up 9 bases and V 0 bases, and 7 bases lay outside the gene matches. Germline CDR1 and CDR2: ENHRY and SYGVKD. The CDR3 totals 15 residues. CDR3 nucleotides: TGTGCCATCAGTGAGTCAGGACTAGCAGGGGCTGAGCAGTTCTTC. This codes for CAISESGLAGAEQFF.

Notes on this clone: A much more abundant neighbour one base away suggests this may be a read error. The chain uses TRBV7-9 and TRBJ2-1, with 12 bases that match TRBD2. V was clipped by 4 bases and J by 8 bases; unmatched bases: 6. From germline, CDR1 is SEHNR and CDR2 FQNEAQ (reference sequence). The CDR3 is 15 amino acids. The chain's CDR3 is CASSSSGGGDDEQFF. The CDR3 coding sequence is TGTGCCAGCAGCTCTAGCGGGGGGGGCGACGATGAGCAGTTCTTC.

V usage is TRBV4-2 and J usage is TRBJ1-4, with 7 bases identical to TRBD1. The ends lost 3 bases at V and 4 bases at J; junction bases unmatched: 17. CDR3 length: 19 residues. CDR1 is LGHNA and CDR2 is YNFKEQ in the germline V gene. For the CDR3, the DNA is TGTGCCAGCAGCCATTACGAAACCGGGACAGAGAGTAGTAATGAAAAACTGTTTTTT. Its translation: CASSHYETGTESSNEKLFF.

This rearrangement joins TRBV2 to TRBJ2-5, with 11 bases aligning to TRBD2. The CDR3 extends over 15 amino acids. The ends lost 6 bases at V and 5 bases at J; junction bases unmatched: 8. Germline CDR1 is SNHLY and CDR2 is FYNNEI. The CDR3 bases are TGTGCCAGCAGCTTTAGCGGGAGGGCCTCGGAGACCCAGTACTTC. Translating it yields CASSFSGRASETQYF.

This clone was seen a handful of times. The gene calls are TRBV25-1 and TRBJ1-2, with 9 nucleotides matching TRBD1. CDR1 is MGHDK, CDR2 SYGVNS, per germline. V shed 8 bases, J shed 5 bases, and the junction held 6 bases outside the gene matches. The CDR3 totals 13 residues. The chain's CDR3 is CASRRTGVYGYTF. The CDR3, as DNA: TGTGCCAGCCGCCGGACAGGGGTATATGGCTACACCTTC.

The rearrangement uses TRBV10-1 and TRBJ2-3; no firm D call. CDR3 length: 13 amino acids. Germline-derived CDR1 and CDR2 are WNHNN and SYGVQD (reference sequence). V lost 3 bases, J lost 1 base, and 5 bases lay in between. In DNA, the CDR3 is TGCGCCAGCAGTGATCCCGGCACAGATACGCAGTATTTT. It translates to CASSDPGTDTQYF.

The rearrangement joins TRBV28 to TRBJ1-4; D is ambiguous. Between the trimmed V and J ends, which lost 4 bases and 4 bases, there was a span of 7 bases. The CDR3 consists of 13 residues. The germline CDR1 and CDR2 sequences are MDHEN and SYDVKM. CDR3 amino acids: CASSSRNNEKLFF. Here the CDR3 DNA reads TGTGCCAGCAGTTCCAGGAATAATGAAAAACTGTTTTTT.

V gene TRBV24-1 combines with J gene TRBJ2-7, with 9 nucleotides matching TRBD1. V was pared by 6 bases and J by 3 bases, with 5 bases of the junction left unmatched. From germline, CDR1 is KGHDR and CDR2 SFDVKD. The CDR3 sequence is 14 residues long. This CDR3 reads CATSPGQGDYEQYF. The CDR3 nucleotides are TGTGCCACCAGTCCGGGACAGGGAGACTACGAGCAGTACTTC.

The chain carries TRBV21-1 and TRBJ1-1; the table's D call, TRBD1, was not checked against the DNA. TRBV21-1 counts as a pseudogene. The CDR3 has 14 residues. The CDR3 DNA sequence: TGTGCCAGCAGCAAAGTGTCAGAGAACACTGAAGCTTTCTTT. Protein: CASSKVSENTEAFF.

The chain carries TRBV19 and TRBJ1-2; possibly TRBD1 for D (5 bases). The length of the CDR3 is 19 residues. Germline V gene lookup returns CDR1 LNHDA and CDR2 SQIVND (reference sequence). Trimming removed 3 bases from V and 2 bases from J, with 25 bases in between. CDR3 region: CASSILRGLNSRRNYGYTF. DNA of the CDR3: TGTGCCAGTAGTATTCTAAGGGGACTTAATTCGAGGCGGAACTATGGCTACACCTTC.